This T cell receptor beta chain was recovered during a study of prognosis after radiotherapy for stage I lung cancer. General observations from the study: After stereotactic body radiation therapy, patients with later distant metastases showed lower Shannon entropy.

Assessment by CT and PET/CT found all patients node-negative, and none had prior chemotherapy, radiotherapy or other malignancies. Amplicons of TCR beta CDR3 were generated from genomic DNA by two-round multiplex PCR. With primers specific to each TRBV and TRBJ gene, the first-round PCR was performed. TCRdb used MiXCR to reprocess the multiplex PCR reads, holding one entry per CDR3 protein. The data contain 50,000 or so distinct CDR3 sequences, under 45% of them seen just once; the ten biggest clones take up roughly 8.3%. This clonotype was seen ten or more times. Its specificity is not known. Germline assignment: CDR1 SGDLS and CDR2 YYNGEE. V dropped 0 bases and J dropped 8 bases, with 17 bases sitting between them. This CDR3 is built from 15 residues.

V usage is TRBV9 and J usage is TRBJ1-2, with D unclear. The specimen was PBMCs, collected before or after stereotactic body radiation therapy (not recorded which). The clonotype was recovered from a donor at least 50 years old with non-small cell lung cancer. As DNA, the CDR3 is TGTGCCAGCAGCGTAGATCTTAGCTCGGCGTGGGGCTACACCTTC. This sequence encodes CASSVDLSSAWGYTF. The full variable domain, completed using reference TRBV9 and TRBJ1-2, is DSGVTQTPKHLITATGQRVTLRCSPRSGDLSVYWYQQSLDQGLQFLIQYYNGEERAKGNILERFSAQQFPDLHSELNLSSLELGDSALYFCASSVDLSSAWGYTFGSGTRLTVV.